A single sample is the source of the 23 T cell receptor beta chains below, sequenced in a study of chemoradiotherapy in HPV16-positive cancers. Clones were read by immunoSEQ multiplex PCR, and TCRdb kept only the in-frame ones, dropping some. The repertoire holds 8,500 to 9,000 clones, with roughly 89% as singletons. Sequencing used blood, obtained from a patient who underwent chemoradiotherapy. All receptors derive from a human donor with HPV-associated anogenital cancer.

The chain has TRBV27 and TRBJ1-3; no clear D gene. Germline assignment: CDR1 MNHEY and CDR2 SMNVEV (reference sequence). The CDR3 length is 15 residues. Deletions cut 2 bases from V and 2 bases from J, with 10 bases between. This CDR3 reads CASSLRGLTGNTIYF. The CDR3 coding sequence is TGTGCCAGCAGTTTAAGAGGTCTTACTGGAAACACCATATATTTT.

CDR3 nucleotide sequence: TGTGCCATCAGTGAGCCAGCCAGGGGGGTCGACTATGGCTACACCTTC. As protein: CAISEPARGVDYGYTF. V usage is TRBV10-3 and J usage is TRBJ1-2, with TRBD1 identical over 7 bases. J gave up 3 bases and V 2 bases, and 9 bases lay outside the gene matches. Germline V gives CDR1 ENHRY, CDR2 SYGVKD. CDR3 size: 16 residues.

The chain carries TRBV28 and TRBJ2-4; a weak D match, TRBD1 (6 bases). The CDR3 is 19 residues long. CDR1 MDHEN and CDR2 SYDVKM come from the germline V gene. Trimming pared 7 bases from V and 0 bases from J, leaving 25 bases between. CDR3 sequence: CASKHRVGDWEIAKNIQYF. The CDR3 nucleotides read TGTGCCAGCAAACACAGGGTCGGAGATTGGGAAATAGCCAAAAACATTCAGTACTTC.

The chain recombines TRBV9 with TRBJ2-5, with 14 positions matching TRBD2. The germline gives CDR1 SGDLS, CDR2 YYNGEE. The J segment lost 2 bases and the V segment lost 4 bases, leaving 7 bases of the junction unmatched. The CDR3 is made up of 17 amino acids. CDR3 nucleotides: TGTGCCAGCAGCCTTGGACTAGCGGGGGGCCCTCAAGAGACCCAGTACTTC. This encodes CASSLGLAGGPQETQYF.

V is TRBV6-4 and J is TRBJ2-1; D ambiguous. The CDR3 consists of 13 residues. Trimming pared 3 bases from V and 4 bases from J, leaving 7 bases between. Looked up from germline, CDR1 is MRHNA and CDR2 is SNTAGT. CDR3 sequence: CASSDEAYNEQFF. The CDR3 DNA sequence: TGTGCCAGCAGTGATGAGGCTTACAATGAGCAGTTCTTC.

The chain joins TRBV5-1 to TRBJ1-3; 7 bases are a match to TRBD1. The CDR3 contains 14 residues. CDR1 is SGHRS and CDR2 is YFSETQ in the germline V gene. Germline trimming cut 5 bases from V and 4 bases from J; bases unmatched to any gene: 6. The CDR3 sequence: CASSPGQAGNTIYF. The DNA for the CDR3 is TGCGCCAGCAGTCCAGGACAGGCCGGAAACACCATATATTTT.

The V call is TRBV5-4, the J call TRBJ2-3; 16 bases line up with TRBD2. The CDR3 totals 20 residues. Per the germline V gene, CDR1 is SGHNT and CDR2 is YYREEE (reference sequence). Trimming at V came to 0 bases and at J to 3 bases, leaving 10 bases not matched to a gene. The DNA for the CDR3 is TGTGCCAGCAGCTTGGCCACCGGGACTAGCGGGGGGGCCGCGACAGATACGCAGTATTTT. As protein: CASSLATGTSGGAATDTQYF.

This chain uses TRBV5-5 with TRBJ1-5, with 8 bases that match TRBD1. The V gene's germline CDR1 is SGHKS and CDR2 YYEKEE (reference sequence). V gave up 4 bases and J gave up 6 bases; unmatched junction bases: 9. CDR3 length equals 15 residues. The chain's CDR3 is CASSPTDRGGQPQHF. The CDR3 region has the DNA TGTGCCAGCAGCCCTACAGACAGGGGCGGTCAGCCCCAGCATTTT.

The chain uses TRBV19 and TRBJ1-1; no reliable D call. This CDR3 is 16 amino acids long. Germline V lookup: CDR1 LNHDA, CDR2 SQIVND (reference sequence). V lost 0 bases and J 11 bases, leaving 22 bases between the germline ends. The CDR3 DNA follows: TGTGCCAGTAGTATAGATTCGACCGGAAAGAGCTTATCGGCTTTCTTT. It specifies CASSIDSTGKSLSAFF.

J is TRBJ1-1 and V is TRBV19; 9 bases fit TRBD1. Germline CDR1 reads LNHDA; CDR2 reads SQIVND (reference sequence). This CDR3 contains 15 residues. V dropped 6 bases and J dropped 2; count of bases not matched to a gene: 7. The CDR3 DNA is TGTGCCAGTAGGACCGACAGGGGGACCAACACTGAAGCTTTCTTT. Encoded protein: CASRTDRGTNTEAFF.

This clone has only one observation. The gene calls are TRBV9 and TRBJ2-3; D not certain. Germline V gene data show CDR1 as SGDLS and CDR2 as YYNGEE. Trimming took off 6 bases at V and 4 bases at J, with 6 bases between the two ends. The CDR3 is made up of 11 amino acids. The DNA for the CDR3 is TGTGCCAGCAAAGCGTCAGATACGCAGTATTTT. Translation: CASKASDTQYF.

This clone was seen just once. The junction does not match germline at one end; this may be a read error. The rearrangement joins TRBV2 to TRBJ1-5, with 11 nucleotides matching TRBD1. Germline loops: CDR1 SNHLY, CDR2 FYNNEI. The CDR3 runs to 15 residues. CDR3 sequence reads: CASSDRTGGKQPQHF. The DNA of the CDR3 is TGTGCCAGCAGTGACAGGACAGGGGGCAAGCAGCCCCAGCATTTT.

The CDR3 loop is CASSLDGQGRGKAFF. CDR3 coding DNA: TGCGCCAGCAGCTTGGACGGCCAGGGAAGGGGAAAAGCTTTCTTT. V and J are TRBV5-1 and TRBJ1-1; TRBD1 is a possible D gene (5 bases). The CDR3 sequence is 15 residues long. Trimming shortened V by 0 bases and J by 9 bases, and 18 bases separated the two germline ends. Germline CDR1 reads SGHRS; CDR2 reads YFSETQ.

The rearrangement joins TRBV6-5 to TRBJ2-5, with 11 bases that match TRBD2. V shed 8 bases and J 4 bases; nucleotides not matched to a gene: 6. Germline lookup yields CDR1 MNHEY and CDR2 SVGAGI. The CDR3 spans 14 residues. The CDR3 DNA follows: TGTGCCAGCGGGGGTACTAGCGGGGGAGAGACCCAGTACTTC. Translation: CASGGTSGGETQYF.

V usage is TRBV4-1 and J usage is TRBJ2-3; 7 nucleotides line up with TRBD2. Germline assignment: CDR1 MGHRA and CDR2 YSYEKL. Trimming at V came to 1 base and at J to 4 bases, leaving 5 bases not matched to a gene. This CDR3 region has 15 residues. The CDR3 nucleotides are TGCGCCAGCAGCCAAGCCGGGAGGAGGTCAGATACGCAGTATTTT. This encodes CASSQAGRRSDTQYF.

The chain has TRBV4-2 and TRBJ1-1, with 7 bases that match TRBD1. The ends lost 5 bases at V and 8 bases at J; junction bases unmatched: 11. This CDR3 comprises 14 residues. Germline values: CDR1 LGHNA, CDR2 YNFKEQ. The CDR3 DNA follows: TGTGCCAGCAGCTTAAAGGGGGCGGAGCGCGAAGCTTTCTTT. As protein: CASSLKGAEREAFF.

CDR3 in DNA: TGTGCCAGTAGTATGGCGGATACGCAGTATTTT. Translating gives CASSMADTQYF. J is TRBJ2-3 and V is TRBV19, with D uncertain. V shed 3 bases and J shed 6 bases, with 4 bases lying between them. Germline V gene sequence: CDR1 LNHDA, CDR2 SQIVND (reference sequence). CDR3 size: 11 residues.

This rearrangement joins TRBV5-6 to TRBJ1-2; 7 bases fit TRBD1. CDR3 size: 13 residues. J gave up 7 bases and V 4 bases, and 7 bases lay outside the gene matches. Per the germline V gene, CDR1 is SGHDT and CDR2 is YYEEEE. CDR3 residues: CASSVLEGAGYTF. In DNA form, the CDR3 reads TGTGCCAGCAGCGTTTTGGAGGGGGCTGGCTACACCTTC.

The rearrangement uses TRBV19 and TRBJ1-5; TRBD1 might be the D (6 bases). Germline V gives CDR1 LNHDA, CDR2 SQIVND (reference sequence). The CDR3 loop spans 12 amino acids. V lost 5 bases, J lost 6 bases, and 8 bases lay in between. The CDR3 reads CASSPGVQPQHF. CDR3 nucleotides: TGTGCCAGTAGTCCAGGGGTTCAGCCCCAGCATTTT.

V and J are TRBV27 and TRBJ1-2, with D tentatively TRBD1 (6 bases). This CDR3 comprises 14 residues. Trimming removed 6 bases at V and 3 bases at J, with 14 bases between. The germline CDR1 and CDR2 sequences are MNHEY and SMNVEV (reference sequence). This CDR3 reads CASRDRQAYYGYTF. For the CDR3, the DNA is TGTGCCAGCAGGGATAGACAGGCCTACTATGGCTACACCTTC.

The chain combines TRBV5-5 with TRBJ1-2; 9 nucleotides line up with TRBD1. Germline CDR1 reads SGHKS; CDR2 reads YYEKEE (reference sequence). This CDR3 has 14 amino acids. The V segment lost 6 bases and the J segment 8 bases; nucleotides outside the gene matches: 11. The CDR3 spells CASISGQGMKGYTF. DNA for the CDR3: TGTGCCAGCATTAGTGGACAGGGGATGAAAGGCTACACCTTC.

This rearrangement joins TRBV15 to TRBJ2-5; 7 nucleotides agree with TRBD2. Germline values: CDR1 LNHNV, CDR2 YYDKDF (reference sequence). Trimming removed 0 bases from V and 4 bases from J; junction bases left unmatched: 5. The CDR3 has 15 residues. CDR3 protein: CATSRDKLASETQYF. In DNA form, the CDR3 reads TGTGCCACCAGCAGAGATAAACTAGCGTCAGAGACCCAGTACTTC. Complete variable domain (other parts from reference TRBV15 and TRBJ2-5): DAMVIQNPRYQVTQFGKPVTLSCSQTLNHNVMYWYQQKSSQAPKLLFHYYDKDFNNEADTPDNFQSRRPNTSFCFLDIRSPGLGDTAMYLCATSRDKLASETQYFGPGTRLLVL.

The chain uses TRBV9 and TRBJ2-1; no reliable D call. Trimming cost V 0 bases and J 7 bases, with 14 bases left between them. Looked up from germline, CDR1 is SGDLS and CDR2 is YYNGEE. This CDR3 region has 15 residues. The CDR3 DNA reads TGTGCCAGCAGCGTAGGATCCGGCGAGGATAATGAGCAGTTCTTC. Its translation: CASSVGSGEDNEQFF.